This T cell receptor beta chain was sequenced in a study of T cell changes during pregnancy in multiple sclerosis. This clone came up once. Germline V gene lookup returns CDR1 SEHNR and CDR2 FQNEAQ (reference sequence). V lost 1 base and J lost 5, with 6 bases in between. The CDR3 extends over 13 amino acids. Assay used: immunoSEQ multiplex PCR; TCRdb lists only in-frame clones, some missing. The top ten hold about 1.5% of the sample, which has about 76,000 clones, 92% seen once. Sequencing was performed on peripheral blood, taken in the first trimester of pregnancy. The TCR originated in a female donor in good health, enrolled as a control in a pregnancy study. V usage is TRBV7-9 and J usage is TRBJ2-1; TRBD2 might be the D (5 bases). For the CDR3, the DNA is TGTGCCAGCAGCTTAGTCGGGAACAATGAGCAGTTCTTC. Amino acids: CASSLVGNNEQFF.